The 30 T cell receptor beta chains below come from one sample, sequenced in a study of blood T cell repertoires in COVID-19. Libraries were prepared by immunoSEQ multiplex PCR; TCRdb keeps only in-frame clonotypes and omits some of them. Of approximately 220,000 clones listed, around 87% are singletons. The sequencing sample was made of peripheral blood. These receptors all come from a man aged 55 to 70 with acute or convalescent COVID-19.

This chain uses TRBV6-5 with TRBJ2-7; maybe TRBD2 (6 bases). The germline gives CDR1 MNHEY, CDR2 SVGAGI. V dropped 6 bases and J dropped 6 bases, with 18 bases sitting between them. The CDR3 has 14 amino acids. CDR3 sequence: CASRTGLLGGEQYF. The CDR3, as DNA: TGTGCCAGCAGAACAGGACTCCTCGGGGGCGAGCAGTACTTC.

The rearrangement links TRBV6-6 to TRBJ1-4, with 7 bases lining up with TRBD1. The CDR3 has 14 residues. J lost 3 bases, V lost 6 bases, and 4 bases had no gene match. Germline-derived CDR1 and CDR2 are MNHNY and SVGAGI (reference sequence). The CDR3: CASRDQGANEKLFF. The CDR3 DNA reads as TGTGCCAGCAGGGACCAGGGGGCTAATGAAAAACTGTTTTTT.

There are a few counts of this clone. The chain joins TRBV10-1 to TRBJ1-1; D not certain. This CDR3 is 14 amino acids long. Looked up from germline, CDR1 is WNHNN and CDR2 is SYGVQD (reference sequence). Trimming cost V 2 bases and J 1 base, with 8 bases left between them. The CDR3 loop reads CASSERERNTEAFF. In DNA form, the CDR3 reads TGCGCCAGCAGTGAGCGGGAGAGGAACACTGAAGCTTTCTTT.

V and J are TRBV5-1 and TRBJ2-5; D remains ambiguous. Trimming left V 1 base short and J 1 base short, with 11 bases between. The germline gives CDR1 SGHRS, CDR2 YFSETQ. The CDR3 totals 15 residues. CDR3 DNA: TGCGCCAGCAGCTTGAGTAAGAGTACCCAAGAGACCCAGTACTTC. Protein sequence: CASSLSKSTQETQYF.

J is TRBJ1-1 and V is TRBV25-1; 7 bases match TRBD1. Looked up from germline, CDR1 is MGHDK and CDR2 is SYGVNS. CDR3 length equals 16 residues. With V trimmed by 6 bases and J by 1 base, 11 bases remained unmatched. The CDR3 DNA reads TGTGCCAGCAGCTTTCTACCGGGACAGTCGAACACTGAAGCTTTCTTT. Residues: CASSFLPGQSNTEAFF. Full variable domain (remainder filled in from reference TRBV25-1 and TRBJ1-1): EADIYQTPRYLVIGTGKKITLECSQTMGHDKMYWYQQDPGMELHLIHYSYGVNSTEKGDLSSESTVSRIRTEHFPLTLESARPSHTSQYLCASSFLPGQSNTEAFFGQGTRLTVV.

The CDR3 DNA reads as TGTGCCAGTAGCCCCTCGCCAAGAAGCGGGGGGCGAGGAGATACGCAGTATTTT. Protein: CASSPSPRSGGRGDTQYF. J is TRBJ2-3 and V is TRBV19; TRBD2 matches at 9 bases. The CDR3 covers 18 residues. Germline values: CDR1 LNHDA, CDR2 SQIVND (reference sequence). The J segment lost 5 bases and the V segment lost 6 bases, leaving 18 bases of the junction unmatched.

The gene calls are TRBV28 and TRBJ2-7, with D tentatively TRBD1 (5 bases). Trimming took off 2 bases at V and 3 bases at J, with 11 bases between the two ends. Germline V gives CDR1 MDHEN, CDR2 SYDVKM. The CDR3 has 14 amino acids. The CDR3 nucleotides read TGTGCCAGCAGTTTACCCGACAGATACTACGAGCAGTACTTC. This translates into CASSLPDRYYEQYF. Full variable domain (remainder filled in from reference TRBV28 and TRBJ2-7): DVKVTQSSRYLVKRTGEKVFLECVQDMDHENMFWYRQDPGLGLRLIYFSYDVKMKEKGDIPEGYSVSREKKERFSLILESASTNQTSMYLCASSLPDRYYEQYFGPGTRLTVT.

This clone was counted only a few times. The chain has TRBV6-6 and TRBJ2-5, with TRBD1 as a possible D gene (6 bases). V lost 7 bases and J lost 1, with 7 bases in between. The germline gives CDR1 MNHNY, CDR2 SVGAGI (reference sequence). The CDR3 consists of 12 residues. In DNA form, the CDR3 reads TGTGCCAGCAAGGGGGTCCAAGAGACCCAGTACTTC. Protein sequence: CASKGVQETQYF.

The CDR3 is CASSQSPGLMNTEAFF. Here the CDR3 DNA reads TGTGCCAGCAGCCAAAGCCCGGGACTCATGAACACTGAAGCTTTCTTT. The chain joins TRBV7-9 to TRBJ1-1, with D possibly being TRBD1 (5 bases). Trimming pared 5 bases from V and 0 bases from J, leaving 16 bases between. The length of the CDR3 is 16 residues. Germline loops: CDR1 SEHNR, CDR2 FQNEAQ (reference sequence).

The rearrangement joins TRBV30 to TRBJ1-4; D is undetermined. The CDR3 sequence is 14 residues long. Germline CDR1 is GTSNPN and CDR2 is SVGIG (reference sequence). V shed 0 bases and J shed 6 bases, with 11 bases lying between them. In DNA, the CDR3 is TGTGCCTGGAGTGTATGGCACGATCATGAAAAACTGTTTTTT. This gives the protein CAWSVWHDHEKLFF.

This sequence joins TRBV7-9 and TRBJ1-4, with unresolved D. Trimming left V 0 bases short and J 6 bases short, with 14 bases between. CDR3 length equals 16 residues. Per the germline V gene, CDR1 is SEHNR and CDR2 is FQNEAQ (reference sequence). The CDR3 sequence is CASSLAYGNRDEKLFF. For the CDR3, the DNA is TGTGCCAGCAGCTTAGCGTACGGGAATCGCGATGAAAAACTGTTTTTT.

CDR3 protein: CASRGLAVGSYNEQFF. Here the CDR3 DNA reads TGTGCCAGCAGGGGACTAGCGGTAGGGTCCTACAATGAGCAGTTCTTC. The genes are TRBV2 and TRBJ2-1; 11 bases map to TRBD2. Germline CDR1 is SNHLY and CDR2 is FYNNEI. This CDR3 is 16 amino acids long. Trimming cost V 6 bases and J 1 base; bases outside gene matches: 5.

The chain is built from TRBV5-1 and TRBJ1-2, with TRBD1 matching over 7 bases. V lost 5 bases to trimming and J lost 2 bases; unmatched junction nucleotides: 12. Germline V gene sequence: CDR1 SGHRS, CDR2 YFSETQ. The CDR3 covers 16 residues. The CDR3 region has the DNA TGCGCCAGCAGTACCGGGACAGCCTACGTCAACTATGGCTACACCTTC. Its translation is CASSTGTAYVNYGYTF.

The gene calls are TRBV7-2 and TRBJ2-1, with TRBD2 as a possible D gene (6 bases). Trimming removed 6 bases from V and 6 bases from J, with 18 bases in between. Germline lookup yields CDR1 SGHTA and CDR2 FQGNSA. The CDR3 spans 15 residues. Here the CDR3 reads CASRPKTGVANEQFF. The CDR3 DNA sequence: TGTGCCAGCAGACCGAAAACGGGGGTGGCCAATGAGCAGTTCTTC.

This clone came up once. The chain couples TRBV28 to TRBJ1-4, with 7 positions matching TRBD1. There are 17 residues in the CDR3. The V segment lost 5 bases and the J segment 3 bases; nucleotides outside the gene matches: 12. Germline values: CDR1 MDHEN, CDR2 SYDVKM. As DNA, the CDR3 is TGTGCCAGCAGTACCCAAATCGCAGGGGGTTCTAATGAAAAACTGTTTTTT. It specifies CASSTQIAGGSNEKLFF.

The genes are TRBV28 and TRBJ2-5; weak D call: TRBD1 (7 bases). The germline gives CDR1 MDHEN, CDR2 SYDVKM. CDR3 size: 16 residues. Trimming took 0 bases from V and 4 from J, leaving 15 bases between them. CDR3 protein: CASSLWEQGRRETQYF. For the CDR3, the DNA is TGTGCCAGCAGTTTATGGGAACAGGGGAGGAGAGAGACCCAGTACTTC. Filled out from reference TRBV28 and TRBJ2-5, the complete variable domain reads DVKVTQSSRYLVKRTGEKVFLECVQDMDHENMFWYRQDPGLGLRLIYFSYDVKMKEKGDIPEGYSVSREKKERFSLILESASTNQTSMYLCASSLWEQGRRETQYFGPGTRLLVL.

The V call is TRBV7-3, the J call TRBJ2-5; the match to TRBD2 covers 8 bases. Losses at the gene ends were 4 bases for V and 5 bases for J; bases not matched to a gene: 15. From germline, CDR1 is SGHTA and CDR2 FQGTGA. The CDR3 sequence is 17 residues long. CDR3 bases: TGTGCCAGCAGCTCCTCGGGTAGCGGGGCCCCAAGGGAGACCCAGTACTTC. It encodes CASSSSGSGAPRETQYF.

V is TRBV5-4 and J is TRBJ1-4; 7 bases are shared with TRBD1. Germline values: CDR1 SGHNT, CDR2 YYREEE (reference sequence). The CDR3 is made up of 14 amino acids. J was trimmed by 6 bases and V by 3 bases; bases with no gene match: 5. The CDR3 reads CASSYSGTDEKLFF. The CDR3 DNA follows: TGTGCCAGCAGCTACTCCGGGACAGATGAAAAACTGTTTTTT.

V is TRBV6-1 and J is TRBJ1-4; D is undetermined. The CDR3 totals 14 residues. Germline V gene sequence: CDR1 MNHNS, CDR2 SASEGT. V was clipped by 1 base and J by 5 bases, with 8 bases between them. In nucleotides, the CDR3 is TGTGCCAGCAGTGAAGACCCAGTGAATGAAAAACTGTTTTTT. Translating gives CASSEDPVNEKLFF.

The rearrangement uses TRBV18 and TRBJ2-3; 10 bases fit TRBD2. The V gene end was trimmed by 0 bases and the J gene end by 4 bases; junction bases not matched to a gene: 7. The CDR3 runs 17 residues. CDR1 is KGHSH, CDR2 LQKENI, per germline. CDR3 DNA sequence: TGTGCCAGCTCACCACCTCGAGGAAGCGGGGGGGCAGATACGCAGTATTTT. This codes for CASSPPRGSGGADTQYF. Drawing the rest from reference TRBV18 and TRBJ2-3, the complete variable domain is NAGVMQNPRHLVRRRGQEARLRCSPMKGHSHVYWYRQLPEEGLKFMVYLQKENIIDESGMPKERFSAEFPKEGPSILRIQQVVRGDSAAYFCASSPPRGSGGADTQYFGPGTRLTVL.

The CDR3 nucleotides read TGTGCCAGCAGCTCGCGGACAGGATACACTGAAGCTTTCTTT. Translating it yields CASSSRTGYTEAFF. J is TRBJ1-1 and V is TRBV5-8, with 7 bases that match TRBD1. V trimming: 3 bases; J trimming: 3 bases; junction bases outside the gene matches: 5. Germline loops: CDR1 SGHTS, CDR2 YDEGEE. The length of the CDR3 is 14 residues.

The chain links TRBV27 to TRBJ2-7; 7 positions match TRBD1. The CDR3 covers 14 residues. Germline V gene sequence: CDR1 MNHEY, CDR2 SMNVEV (reference sequence). V shed 5 bases and J 2 bases; nucleotides not matched to a gene: 6. DNA of the CDR3: TGTGCCAGCAGTCCACAGGGGTTTCCCTACGAGCAGTACTTC. Its protein is CASSPQGFPYEQYF.

Only one count was recorded for this clone. One junction end disagrees with the germline gene, perhaps due to a read error. The V and J genes are TRBV6-5 and TRBJ2-1; 8 nucleotides line up with TRBD2. CDR3 length: 15 amino acids. CDR1 is MNHEY and CDR2 is SVGAGI in the germline V gene. This chain's CDR3 is CATSPLGLGPNEQFF. For the CDR3, the DNA is TGTGCCACCAGTCCCCTGGGACTAGGTCCTAATGAGCAGTTCTTC.

In DNA, the CDR3 is TGTGCCAGCAGCCCGGGACAAGGTCCTAGTGGAAACACCATATATTTT. Translating gives CASSPGQGPSGNTIYF. The genes are TRBV5-4 and TRBJ1-3, with a tentative D call TRBD1 (6 bases). The CDR3 has 16 amino acids. Looked up from germline, CDR1 is SGHNT and CDR2 is YYREEE (reference sequence). Trimming removed 4 bases at V and 3 bases at J, with 17 bases between.

This rearrangement joins TRBV6-5 to TRBJ1-5; TRBD1 is a possible D gene (6 bases). Per the germline V gene, CDR1 is MNHEY and CDR2 is SVGAGI. V was clipped by 7 bases and J by 4 bases, with 17 bases between them. CDR3 size: 15 residues. The CDR3 DNA reads TGTGCCAGCACCCAAAGGGGAGGGGGGAATCAGCCCCAGCATTTT. It codes for CASTQRGGGNQPQHF.

The CDR3: CASSSQRTGSIAEAFF. The CDR3 coding sequence is TGTGCCAGCTCAAGTCAGAGGACAGGGAGCATCGCTGAAGCTTTCTTT. This chain connects TRBV18 to TRBJ1-1; 8 nucleotides line up with TRBD1. Germline V gene sequence: CDR1 KGHSH, CDR2 LQKENI. This CDR3 region has 16 residues. V lost 5 bases to trimming and J lost 6 bases; unmatched junction nucleotides: 14.

The sample holds one count of this clone. The gene calls are TRBV7-3 and TRBJ2-1, with 8 bases identical to TRBD1. J lost 4 bases, V lost 0 bases, and 8 bases had no gene match. The CDR3 has 17 residues. Germline lookup yields CDR1 SGHTA and CDR2 FQGTGA. CDR3 DNA sequence: TGTGCCAGCAGCTTAACGCAGGGGGCCGGAACTTACAATGAGCAGTTCTTC. Translated: CASSLTQGAGTYNEQFF.

This clone was recorded only once. The rearrangement links TRBV27 to TRBJ2-5; 11 positions agree with TRBD1. V shed 3 bases and J 9 bases; nucleotides not matched to a gene: 3. This CDR3 is 13 amino acids long. Germline V gene data show CDR1 as MNHEY and CDR2 as SMNVEV (reference sequence). CDR3 amino acids: CASSFGQGAAQYF. CDR3 nucleotides: TGTGCCAGCAGTTTTGGACAGGGGGCGGCCCAGTACTTC.

This rearrangement joins TRBV5-1 to TRBJ2-5; D not resolved. Germline V gives CDR1 SGHRS, CDR2 YFSETQ. The CDR3 length is 15 residues. V was cut by 5 bases and J by 5 bases, with 19 bases left in between. CDR3: CASRPAGLGKETQYF. The CDR3 nucleotides read TGCGCCAGCAGGCCCGCAGGCCTGGGCAAGGAGACCCAGTACTTC.

The rearrangement uses TRBV19 and TRBJ2-1; 7 nucleotides line up with TRBD1. Trimming at V came to 9 bases and at J to 5 bases, leaving 13 bases not matched to a gene. The CDR3 is 15 amino acids. Per the germline V gene, CDR1 is LNHDA and CDR2 is SQIVND (reference sequence). Here the CDR3 DNA reads TGTGCCAGCAGCCCCGGGACAGCCCGAAACAATGAGCAGTTCTTC. This encodes CASSPGTARNNEQFF.